This TCR beta chain appears in the sequencing data of a study of cytomegalovirus exposure and HLA in healthy donors. The study's findings and limits: V- and J-gene trimming of TCR beta was linked (in a later analysis) to a missense DCLRE1C variant.

When sampled, the donors appeared nominally healthy, though they likely had unrecorded immune exposures. Vbeta (60) and Jbeta (13) primers were used in the PCR. Sequenced by immunoSEQ multiplex PCR; TCRdb stores in-frame clones only, minus some. Here the sample table reports over 50,000 clones. Concerning this clone itself: The target antigen is unknown.

Germline assignment: CDR1 SGHRS and CDR2 YFSETQ. J gave up 2 bases and V 3 bases, and 6 bases lay outside the gene matches. This CDR3 has 16 amino acids. Input material: PBMCs. This clonotype was obtained from a man aged 45-60 years in good health and CMV-seropositive. J is TRBJ2-7 and V is TRBV5-1, with 12 bases lining up with TRBD2. CDR3: CASSWTRTSGAYEQYF. CDR3 bases: TGCGCCAGCAGCTGGACTCGGACTAGCGGGGCCTACGAGCAGTACTTC.